In this sample, the clone carrying this TCR beta chain turned up a few times. Its antigen is not known. This entry is derived from a study of identical twins. General study results and limits: The degree of excess twin sharing was weaker in beta out-of-frame sequences.

Germline values: CDR1 MNHNS, CDR2 SASEGT. This CDR3 spans 13 amino acids. V shed 6 bases and J shed 8 bases, with 16 bases lying between them. TCRdb re-called the 5' RACE reads with MiXCR, one entry per CDR3 protein. The sample has hundreds of thousands of distinct CDR3 sequences, roughly 20% seen once. In addition, the sample was reused for a study of T cells expressing NK-cell markers. That paper adds: Sequencing of TCR beta repertoires drew on sorted CD3+CD56+NKG2C+, CD3+CD56+NKG2C- and CD3+CD56-NKG2C+ T cells. Serological testing identified seven of the eight sequenced donors as HCMV-seropositive and one as seronegative. Top CD8+ clonotypes included the dominant CD3+CD56+NKG2C+ clonotypes in six donors.

Sequencing was performed on PBMCs. The chain employs TRBV6-1 and TRBJ1-2; D is unresolved. The receptor comes from a woman between 18 and 29 years old in good health. Here the CDR3 reads CASRITAGRGYTF. CDR3 DNA sequence: TGTGCCAGCAGGATCACGGCGGGGAGGGGCTACACCTTC.